This is a list of T cell receptor beta chains from one sample in a study of blood T cell repertoires in COVID-19. The method was immunoSEQ multiplex PCR; TCRdb's version includes in-frame clones alone and lacks a portion of them. There are under 200,000 clones in the sample; under 90% occur only once, and about 14% lies in the top ten. Sequenced input: peripheral blood. The receptors were sampled from a woman aged 65 to 85 with COVID-19, enrolled during active disease. Both conserved end residues are part of each CDR3. A D gene is named only where the DNA matches it firmly. Clone size is stated in some rows and not others, as once, few, many or a class when expanded.

cdr3_aa cdr3_nt d_call j_call v_call clone_size cdr3_length
CASSQLGQGGTEAFF TGCGCCAGCAGCCAGCTTGGACAGGGCGGCACTGAAGCTTTCTTT TRBD1 TRBJ1-1 TRBV4-1 - 15
CASSSGAGISYNEQFF TGTGCCAGCAGCTCGGGAGCGGGGATCTCCTACAATGAGCAGTTCTTC TRBD2 TRBJ2-1 TRBV5-4 - 16
CASSQGGQGRATNEKLFF TGCGCCAGCAGCCAAGGGGGACAGGGGCGAGCAACTAATGAAAAACTGTTTTTT TRBD1 TRBJ1-4 TRBV4-1 - 18
CSATFGRTGNTIYF TGCAGCGCTACCTTCGGTCGAACTGGAAACACCATATATTTT - TRBJ1-3 TRBV29-1 once 14
CASSLGRGSYEQYF TGCGCCAGCAGCTTGGGGCGGGGTTCCTACGAGCAGTACTTC - TRBJ2-7 TRBV5-1 - 14
CASSPRDFLYEAFF TGTGCCAGCAGCCCCCGGGACTTCCTTTATGAAGCTTTCTTT - TRBJ1-1 TRBV11-1 few 14
CASSPSADRAFFSEAFF TGCGCCAGCAGCCCCTCCGCCGACAGGGCGTTTTTCTCTGAAGCTTTCTTT TRBD1 TRBJ1-1 TRBV4-1 - 17
CASGRGVITEAFF TGTGCCAGCGGTCGGGGAGTAATCACTGAAGCTTTCTTT - TRBJ1-1 TRBV12-3/TRBV12-4 - 13
CASSQTRGNGANVLTF TGTGCCAGCAGCCAGACCCGGGGAAATGGGGCCAACGTCCTGACTTTC - TRBJ2-6 TRBV6-6 - 16
CASSPEPAGTVLNGYTF TGTGCCAGTAGTCCCGAACCGGCCGGGACAGTCCTAAATGGCTACACCTTC TRBD1 TRBJ1-2 TRBV19 - 17
CASNLTDSNNQPQHF TGCGCCAGCAATCTCACAGACAGTAACAATCAGCCCCAGCATTTT - TRBJ1-5 TRBV23-1 - 15
CASSRRTGVDNSPLHF TGTGCCAGCAGCCGAAGGACAGGGGTAGATAATTCACCCCTCCACTTT TRBD1 TRBJ1-6 TRBV28 - 16
CASSMDTRREAFF TGTGCCAGCTCAATGGACACGCGTCGTGAAGCTTTCTTT - TRBJ1-1 TRBV18 - 13
CASSVRGTGADTQYF TGTGCCAGCAGCGTACGGGGTACCGGGGCAGATACGCAGTATTTT - TRBJ2-3 TRBV9 - 15
CASRRKGTGTTTDTQYF TGTGCCAGCAGGAGAAAGGGGACAGGGACAACCACAGATACGCAGTATTTT TRBD1 TRBJ2-3 TRBV27 - 17
CATRRDRGREQPQHF TGTGCCACCAGACGGGACAGGGGGCGAGAGCAGCCCCAGCATTTT TRBD1 TRBJ1-5 TRBV7-2 - 15
CASSPRQFSGNTIYF TGTGCCAGCTCACCTCGACAGTTCTCTGGAAACACCATATATTTT - TRBJ1-3 TRBV18 - 15
CASRNPGQHGYTF TGTGCCAGCAGAAACCCGGGACAGCATGGCTACACCTTC TRBD1 TRBJ1-2 TRBV6-5 - 13
CSVKGARTGELFF TGCAGCGTCAAGGGGGCGCGAACCGGGGAGCTGTTTTTT TRBD1 TRBJ2-2 TRBV29-1 - 13
CATGGSKGLATYNEQFF TGTGCCACCGGCGGGTCTAAGGGACTAGCGACCTACAATGAGCAGTTCTTC TRBD2 TRBJ2-1 TRBV24-1 once 17
CASSPTDSTNYGYTF TGCGCCAGCAGCCCAACAGACAGCACTAACTATGGCTACACCTTC - TRBJ1-2 TRBV4-1 - 15
CASSRTGLNTGELFF TGTGCCAGCTCCAGGACAGGGTTGAACACCGGGGAGCTGTTTTTT TRBD1 TRBJ2-2 TRBV27 - 15
CASSLWTGQFYGYTF TGTGCCAGCAGTTTATGGACGGGACAATTTTATGGCTACACCTTC - TRBJ1-2 TRBV28 - 15
CASTTTGEANSPLHF TGTGCCAGCACCACAACAGGGGAGGCTAATTCACCCCTCCACTTT TRBD1 TRBJ1-6 TRBV6-5 - 15
CASSQGRLPRAFF TGTGCCAGCAGCCAAGGGAGACTCCCTAGGGCTTTCTTT - TRBJ1-1 TRBV14 - 13
CASSRDRGWNEQFF TGCGCCAGCAGCCGGGACAGGGGGTGGAATGAGCAGTTCTTC TRBD1 TRBJ2-1 TRBV5-1 - 14
CASGDSRVEAFF TGTGCCAGCGGGGACAGCCGAGTCGAAGCTTTCTTT TRBD1 TRBJ1-1 TRBV28 - 12
CASSPDTVGRAFF TGTGCCAGCAGCCCGGACACCGTTGGTCGAGCTTTCTTT - TRBJ1-1 TRBV5-5 - 13
CASSPGRGDLNTEAFF TGTGCCAGCAGCCCCGGGAGGGGCGATTTGAACACTGAAGCTTTCTTT - TRBJ1-1 TRBV7-3 - 16
CASSWRSGSYEQYF TGTGCCAGCAGCTGGCGGAGCGGCTCCTACGAGCAGTACTTC - TRBJ2-7 TRBV11-2 - 14
CASSLGLAGDTQYF TGTGCCAGCAGCTTAGGACTAGCGGGAGATACGCAGTATTTT TRBD2 TRBJ2-3 TRBV7-2 - 14
CASARDINSPLHF TGTGCCAGCGCTCGGGACATCAATTCACCCCTCCACTTT - TRBJ1-6 TRBV2 - 13
CASTTGGQPQHF TGTGCCAGCACAACAGGTGGTCAGCCCCAGCATTTT - TRBJ1-5 TRBV25-1 few 12
CASSLGTGYGETQYF TGTGCCAGCAGCCTGGGGACAGGGTATGGGGAGACCCAGTACTTC TRBD1 TRBJ2-5 TRBV7-2 - 15
CASSVGRGKTGELFF TGTGCCAGCAGCGTAGGCAGGGGGAAAACCGGGGAGCTGTTTTTT TRBD1 TRBJ2-2 TRBV9 - 15
CASSIVRRDSRGYTF TGTGCCAGTAGTATAGTCCGCCGGGACAGCAGAGGCTACACCTTC TRBD1 TRBJ1-2 TRBV19 few 15
CAWRGTGVNQPQHF TGTGCCTGGAGGGGGACAGGGGTCAATCAGCCCCAGCATTTT TRBD1 TRBJ1-5 TRBV30 - 14
CASSFPSSYNEQFF TGTGCCAGCAGCTTTCCTAGCTCCTACAATGAGCAGTTCTTC - TRBJ2-1 TRBV5-6 - 14
CASRSTGTGYGYGYTF TGTGCCAGCAGATCCACCGGGACAGGGTACGGCTATGGCTACACCTTC TRBD1 TRBJ1-2 TRBV28 - 16
CASSSKTSGRDKDTQYF TGTGCCAGCAGCTCGAAGACTAGCGGGAGAGATAAAGATACGCAGTATTTT TRBD2 TRBJ2-3 TRBV5-4 once 17
CASRGQGSSYNEQFF TGTGCCAGCAGGGGACAAGGGAGCTCCTACAATGAGCAGTTCTTC - TRBJ2-1 TRBV2 - 15
CASSSGTGESNQPQHF TGTGCCAGCAGTTCCGGGACAGGGGAAAGCAATCAGCCCCAGCATTTT TRBD1 TRBJ1-5 TRBV6-6 - 16
CASSQAQDQYF TGTGCCAGCAGCCAAGCACAGGATCAGTACTTC - TRBJ2-4 TRBV3-1/TRBV3-2 many 11
CASILASYNEQFF TGTGCCAGTATTTTAGCCTCCTACAATGAGCAGTTCTTC - TRBJ2-1 TRBV19 - 13
CASSLTLRRRGSTGYTF TGTGCCAGCAGCTTGACCCTCAGACGTAGGGGATCTACTGGCTACACCTTC - TRBJ1-2 TRBV5-6 - 17
CASRSNQGRVMETQYF TGTGCCAGCAGGTCGAACCAGGGGAGAGTAATGGAGACCCAGTACTTC - TRBJ2-5 TRBV28 - 16
CASGQTRLNEQFF TGTGCCAGCGGCCAGACTAGATTGAATGAGCAGTTCTTC - TRBJ2-1 TRBV6-6 - 13
CASRQETQYF TGTGCCAGCCGTCAAGAGACCCAGTACTTC - TRBJ2-5 TRBV2 - 10
CASSLASRLANNEQFF TGCGCCAGCAGCTTGGCCTCGAGACTAGCAAACAATGAGCAGTTCTTC TRBD2 TRBJ2-1 TRBV5-1 - 16
CASSVYGGGTEAFF TGTGCCAGCAGCGTATACGGAGGCGGTACTGAAGCTTTCTTT - TRBJ1-1 TRBV9 - 14
CASSSRTGPVEQYF TGTGCCAGCAGTTCGCGGACAGGACCCGTCGAGCAGTACTTC TRBD1 TRBJ2-7 TRBV6-5 - 14
CASEEAKNIQYF TGTGCCAGCGAAGAGGCCAAAAACATTCAGTACTTC - TRBJ2-4 TRBV2 - 12
CASSTTGWNTEAFF TGTGCCAGCAGTACGACAGGGTGGAACACTGAAGCTTTCTTT TRBD1 TRBJ1-1 TRBV28 - 14